The T cell receptor (beta chain) described here comes from a study of blood T cell repertoires in COVID-19. Study-wide background: The United States, Italy and Spain provided the acute and convalescent COVID-19 samples.

This CDR3 is 16 amino acids long. The germline V gene has CDR1 MNHEY and CDR2 SMNVEV (reference sequence). Trimming took 5 bases from V and 6 from J; bases not matched to a gene: 5. Here immunoSEQ multiplex PCR was the method, and the copy in TCRdb shows in-frame clones only, minus some. The data contain some 200,000 clones, about 85% of them singletons. Recruited during active infection, patients (from Seattle) were subsequently followed longitudinally. This chain links TRBV27 with TRBJ2-1, with 15 bases lining up with TRBD2. The receptor comes from a man aged 55 to 70 with COVID-19, enrolled during active disease. Specimen: peripheral blood. The DNA for the CDR3 is TGTGCCAGCAGTCCTGGACTAGCGGGAGGGCCCAATGAGCAGTTCTTC. Encoded protein: CASSPGLAGGPNEQFF.